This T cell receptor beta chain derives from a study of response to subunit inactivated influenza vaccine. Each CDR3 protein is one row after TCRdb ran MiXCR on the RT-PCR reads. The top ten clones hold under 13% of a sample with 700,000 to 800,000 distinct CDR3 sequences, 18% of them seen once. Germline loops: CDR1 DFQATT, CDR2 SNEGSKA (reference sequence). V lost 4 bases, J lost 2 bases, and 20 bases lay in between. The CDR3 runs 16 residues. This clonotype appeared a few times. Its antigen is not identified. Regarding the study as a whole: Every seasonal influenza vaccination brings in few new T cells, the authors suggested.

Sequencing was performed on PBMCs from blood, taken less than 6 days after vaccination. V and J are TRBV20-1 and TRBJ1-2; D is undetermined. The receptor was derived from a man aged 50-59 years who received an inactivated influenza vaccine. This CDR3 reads CSATIQNGSPNYGYTF. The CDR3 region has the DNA TGCAGTGCTACGATACAAAACGGATCGCCGAACTATGGCTACACCTTC.